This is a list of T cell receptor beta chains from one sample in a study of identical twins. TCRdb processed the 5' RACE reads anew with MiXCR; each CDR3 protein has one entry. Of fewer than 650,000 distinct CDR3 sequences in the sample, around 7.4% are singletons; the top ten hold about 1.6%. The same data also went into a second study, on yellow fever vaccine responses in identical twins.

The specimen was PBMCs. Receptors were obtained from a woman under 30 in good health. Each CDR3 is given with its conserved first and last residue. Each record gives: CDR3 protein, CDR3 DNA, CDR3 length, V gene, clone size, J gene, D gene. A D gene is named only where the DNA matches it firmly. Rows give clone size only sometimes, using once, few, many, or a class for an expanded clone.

CDR3 protein: CSVEATGTGEIHGYTF; CDR3 DNA: TGCAGCGTTGAAGCAACCGGGACAGGGGAAATACATGGCTACACCTTC; CDR3 length: 16; V gene: TRBV29-1; clone size: NA; J gene: TRBJ1-2; D gene: TRBD1
CDR3 protein: CASSEALQGQSSGNTIYF; CDR3 DNA: TGTGCCAGCAGTGAAGCGCTTCAGGGACAAAGCTCTGGAAACACCATATATTTT; CDR3 length: 18; V gene: TRBV2; clone size: NA; J gene: TRBJ1-3; D gene: NA
CDR3 protein: CASSLGDRGRNTEAFF; CDR3 DNA: TGCGCCAGCAGCTTGGGGGACAGGGGAAGGAACACTGAAGCTTTCTTT; CDR3 length: 16; V gene: TRBV5-1; clone size: few; J gene: TRBJ1-1; D gene: TRBD1
CDR3 protein: CASSYSRKETQYF; CDR3 DNA: TGTGCCAGCAGTTATAGCAGAAAAGAGACCCAGTACTTC; CDR3 length: 13; V gene: TRBV6-2/TRBV6-3; clone size: NA; J gene: TRBJ2-5; D gene: NA
CDR3 protein: CASSKTSGLAGGTYEQYF; CDR3 DNA: TGTGCCAGCAGCAAAACGTCGGGACTAGCGGGAGGAACCTACGAGCAGTACTTC; CDR3 length: 18; V gene: TRBV12-3/TRBV12-4; clone size: few; J gene: TRBJ2-7; D gene: TRBD2
CDR3 protein: CATSDPFPNGADEQFF; CDR3 DNA: TGTGCCACCAGTGACCCCTTTCCCAACGGTGCGGACGAGCAGTTCTTC; CDR3 length: 16; V gene: TRBV24-1; clone size: NA; J gene: TRBJ2-1; D gene: NA
CDR3 protein: CASSPAGQVLFYEQYF; CDR3 DNA: TGTGCCAGCAGCCCCGCTGGACAGGTCCTCTTCTACGAGCAGTACTTC; CDR3 length: 16; V gene: TRBV5-6; clone size: few; J gene: TRBJ2-7; D gene: TRBD1
CDR3 protein: CASRSSGRATDTQYF; CDR3 DNA: TGTGCCAGCAGATCTAGCGGGAGGGCTACAGATACGCAGTATTTT; CDR3 length: 15; V gene: TRBV12-3/TRBV12-4; clone size: many; J gene: TRBJ2-3; D gene: TRBD2
CDR3 protein: CASRKTGIAGELFF; CDR3 DNA: TGTGCCAGCAGGAAGACAGGGATCGCCGGGGAGCTGTTTTTT; CDR3 length: 14; V gene: TRBV12-3/TRBV12-4; clone size: few; J gene: TRBJ2-2; D gene: TRBD1
CDR3 protein: CASSMARGQGVDTQYF; CDR3 DNA: TGTGCCAGTAGTATGGCGCGGGGACAGGGGGTAGATACGCAGTATTTT; CDR3 length: 16; V gene: TRBV19; clone size: few; J gene: TRBJ2-3; D gene: TRBD1
CDR3 protein: CASSQDLRLAGKSGELFF; CDR3 DNA: TGCGCCAGCAGCCAAGATCTGAGACTAGCGGGAAAAAGTGGGGAGCTGTTTTTT; CDR3 length: 18; V gene: TRBV4-1; clone size: few; J gene: TRBJ2-2; D gene: TRBD2
CDR3 protein: CASSLVSFNYGYTF; CDR3 DNA: TGTGCCAGCAGCTTAGTTTCGTTTAACTATGGCTACACCTTC; CDR3 length: 14; V gene: TRBV7-2; clone size: many; J gene: TRBJ1-2; D gene: NA
CDR3 protein: CASGPLNTEAFF; CDR3 DNA: TGCGCCAGTGGTCCGCTGAACACTGAAGCTTTCTTT; CDR3 length: 12; V gene: TRBV5-1; clone size: NA; J gene: TRBJ1-1; D gene: NA
CDR3 protein: CASSLKTSGVGEQYF; CDR3 DNA: TGTGCCAGCAGTTTAAAAACTAGCGGGGTGGGGGAGCAGTACTTC; CDR3 length: 15; V gene: TRBV12-3/TRBV12-4; clone size: NA; J gene: TRBJ2-7; D gene: TRBD2
CDR3 protein: CASSLAGRINGYTF; CDR3 DNA: TGCGCCAGCAGCTTGGCTGGACGTATTAATGGCTACACCTTC; CDR3 length: 14; V gene: TRBV5-1; clone size: NA; J gene: TRBJ1-2; D gene: NA
CDR3 protein: CASWAGGYHGYTF; CDR3 DNA: TGTGCCTCTTGGGCAGGGGGATATCATGGCTACACCTTC; CDR3 length: 13; V gene: TRBV12-3/TRBV12-4; clone size: many; J gene: TRBJ1-2; D gene: TRBD1
CDR3 protein: CASSQFSLGDHNEQFF; CDR3 DNA: TGCGCCAGCAGCCAATTTTCCCTTGGAGACCACAATGAGCAGTTCTTC; CDR3 length: 16; V gene: TRBV4-1; clone size: few; J gene: TRBJ2-1; D gene: NA
CDR3 protein: CSARDRRTGGNYGYTF; CDR3 DNA: TGCAGTGCTAGAGATCGAAGGACAGGGGGGAACTATGGCTACACCTTC; CDR3 length: 16; V gene: TRBV20-1; clone size: many; J gene: TRBJ1-2; D gene: TRBD1
CDR3 protein: CASSPPGGYTGELFF; CDR3 DNA: TGTGCCAGCAGTCCCCCGGGGGGTTACACCGGGGAGCTGTTTTTT; CDR3 length: 15; V gene: TRBV7-9; clone size: many; J gene: TRBJ2-2; D gene: TRBD2
CDR3 protein: CASRWGANTGELFF; CDR3 DNA: TGTGCCAGCAGATGGGGGGCGAACACCGGGGAGCTGTTTTTT; CDR3 length: 14; V gene: TRBV6-1; clone size: many; J gene: TRBJ2-2; D gene: NA
CDR3 protein: CASSLDGGNNQPQHF; CDR3 DNA: TGCGCCAGCAGCTTGGATGGAGGGAACAATCAGCCCCAGCATTTT; CDR3 length: 15; V gene: TRBV5-1; clone size: few; J gene: TRBJ1-5; D gene: NA
CDR3 protein: CASTGFDGDTQYF; CDR3 DNA: TGTGCCAGTACAGGTTTCGACGGCGATACGCAGTATTTT; CDR3 length: 13; V gene: TRBV6-1; clone size: NA; J gene: TRBJ2-3; D gene: NA
CDR3 protein: CSARDQRGPYNEQFF; CDR3 DNA: TGCAGTGCTAGAGATCAGCGGGGGCCATACAATGAGCAGTTCTTC; CDR3 length: 15; V gene: TRBV20-1; clone size: few; J gene: TRBJ2-1; D gene: TRBD2
CDR3 protein: CAISERGSYNEQFF; CDR3 DNA: TGTGCCATCAGTGAGAGGGGTTCCTACAATGAGCAGTTCTTC; CDR3 length: 14; V gene: TRBV10-3; clone size: NA; J gene: TRBJ2-1; D gene: NA
CDR3 protein: CASSQETGTYEQYF; CDR3 DNA: TGCGCCAGCAGCCAAGAGACAGGGACGTACGAGCAGTACTTC; CDR3 length: 14; V gene: TRBV4-1; clone size: few; J gene: TRBJ2-7; D gene: TRBD1
CDR3 protein: CASHTGQTSTDTQYF; CDR3 DNA: TGCGCCAGCCACACTGGACAGACAAGCACAGATACGCAGTATTTT; CDR3 length: 15; V gene: TRBV5-1; clone size: NA; J gene: TRBJ2-3; D gene: NA
CDR3 protein: CASAVTSGRRNEQFF; CDR3 DNA: TGTGCCAGTGCCGTAACTAGCGGGAGACGCAATGAGCAGTTCTTC; CDR3 length: 15; V gene: TRBV5-5; clone size: NA; J gene: TRBJ2-1; D gene: TRBD2
CDR3 protein: CSARDPRTGGFGYGYTF; CDR3 DNA: TGCAGTGCTAGAGATCCCCGGACAGGGGGCTTTGGCTATGGCTACACCTTC; CDR3 length: 17; V gene: TRBV20-1; clone size: few; J gene: TRBJ1-2; D gene: TRBD1
CDR3 protein: CASSEGPYNLRYF; CDR3 DNA: TGTGCCAGCAGCGAGGGACCCTATAACTTGAGGTACTTC; CDR3 length: 13; V gene: TRBV5-5; clone size: NA; J gene: TRBJ2-5; D gene: NA
CDR3 protein: CAISESRVGNEQFF; CDR3 DNA: TGTGCCATCAGTGAGTCGAGGGTCGGCAATGAGCAGTTCTTC; CDR3 length: 14; V gene: TRBV10-3; clone size: NA; J gene: TRBJ2-1; D gene: NA
CDR3 protein: CASSVTSGSGNEQYF; CDR3 DNA: TGTGCCAGCAGTGTAACTAGCGGGAGTGGGAATGAGCAGTACTTC; CDR3 length: 15; V gene: TRBV12-3/TRBV12-4; clone size: many; J gene: TRBJ2-7; D gene: TRBD2
CDR3 protein: CASSLAIASALRTDTQYF; CDR3 DNA: TGCGCCAGCAGCTTGGCCATAGCATCGGCACTACGCACAGATACGCAGTATTTT; CDR3 length: 18; V gene: TRBV5-1; clone size: many; J gene: TRBJ2-3; D gene: NA
CDR3 protein: CASSFSFAGPTYEQYF; CDR3 DNA: TGTGCCAGCAGCTTTTCTTTTGCGGGACCGACCTACGAGCAGTACTTC; CDR3 length: 16; V gene: TRBV7-3; clone size: few; J gene: TRBJ2-7; D gene: NA
CDR3 protein: CASSSEASDTQYF; CDR3 DNA: TGTGCCAGCAGCAGCGAAGCTTCAGATACGCAGTATTTT; CDR3 length: 13; V gene: TRBV7-7; clone size: many; J gene: TRBJ2-3; D gene: NA
CDR3 protein: CATSEGTGVSQPQHF; CDR3 DNA: TGTGCCACCAGCGAAGGGACAGGGGTGAGTCAGCCCCAGCATTTT; CDR3 length: 15; V gene: TRBV24-1; clone size: many; J gene: TRBJ1-5; D gene: TRBD1
CDR3 protein: CASSQASGRTDSNTGELFF; CDR3 DNA: TGTGCCAGCAGCCAGGCAAGCGGGAGGACGGACTCGAACACCGGGGAGCTGTTTTTT; CDR3 length: 19; V gene: TRBV3-1; clone size: NA; J gene: TRBJ2-2; D gene: TRBD2
CDR3 protein: CASRTQQGYTF; CDR3 DNA: TGTGCCAGCCGAACCCAACAGGGCTACACCTTC; CDR3 length: 11; V gene: TRBV6-5; clone size: few; J gene: TRBJ1-2; D gene: NA
CDR3 protein: CASSLGGRVGNTIYF; CDR3 DNA: TGTGCCAGCAGTTTAGGAGGCAGGGTTGGAAACACCATATATTTT; CDR3 length: 15; V gene: TRBV12-3/TRBV12-4; clone size: many; J gene: TRBJ1-3; D gene: NA
CDR3 protein: CASSQGTTIRNTIYF; CDR3 DNA: TGTGCCAGCAGCCAGGGGACGACAATACGGAACACCATATATTTT; CDR3 length: 15; V gene: TRBV3-1; clone size: NA; J gene: TRBJ1-3; D gene: NA
CDR3 protein: CASSSQGPNTEAFF; CDR3 DNA: TGTGCCAGCAGTTCACAGGGGCCTAACACTGAAGCTTTCTTT; CDR3 length: 14; V gene: TRBV12-3/TRBV12-4; clone size: few; J gene: TRBJ1-1; D gene: TRBD1
CDR3 protein: CASSEYGGTHTGELFF; CDR3 DNA: TGTGCCAGCAGTGAATATGGAGGGACCCACACCGGGGAGCTGTTTTTT; CDR3 length: 16; V gene: TRBV6-1; clone size: few; J gene: TRBJ2-2; D gene: NA